This T cell receptor beta chain appears in the sequencing data of a study of control samples from healthy donors and cancer patients. Sequencing used immunoSEQ multiplex PCR; TCRdb keeps in-frame clones, though not all of them. Of 100,000 or so clones listed, about four fifths are singletons. This CDR3 has 20 amino acids. Trimming stripped 1 base from V and 0 bases from J, with 19 bases between. From germline, CDR1 is MNHEY and CDR2 SMNVEV (reference sequence). V is TRBV27 and J is TRBJ1-6, with a tentative D call TRBD1 (5 bases). Material: blood. This clonotype was sampled from a woman aged 50 to 60 in good health. The CDR3 here is CASSLWGRRGTSSYNSPLHF. CDR3 in DNA: TGTGCCAGCAGTTTATGGGGACGGCGGGGAACGAGCTCCTATAATTCACCCCTCCACTTT.